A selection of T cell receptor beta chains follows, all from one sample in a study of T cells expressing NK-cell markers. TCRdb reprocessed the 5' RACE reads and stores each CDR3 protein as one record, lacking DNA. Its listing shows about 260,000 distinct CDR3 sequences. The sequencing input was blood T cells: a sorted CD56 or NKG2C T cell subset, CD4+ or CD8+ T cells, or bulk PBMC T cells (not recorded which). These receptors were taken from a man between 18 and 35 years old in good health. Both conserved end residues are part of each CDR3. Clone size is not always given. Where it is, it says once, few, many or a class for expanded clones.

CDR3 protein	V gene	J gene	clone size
CAWSATDYNSPLHF	TRBV30	TRBJ1-6	NA
CSAQAGGLNEQFF	TRBV29-1	TRBJ2-1	NA
CASSKTQGPNEQFF	TRBV5-8	TRBJ2-1	NA
CASSPGVREGETQYF	TRBV12-3/TRBV12-4	TRBJ2-5	NA
CASSEKVGRTQYF	TRBV10-2	TRBJ2-3	NA
CASSPTENIQYF	TRBV12-3/TRBV12-4	TRBJ2-4	NA
CASSEVVGNTIYF	TRBV6-1	TRBJ1-3	NA
CASSRTGLAGGENYEQYF	TRBV5-1	TRBJ2-7	NA
CASSPTRGHSYNEQFF	TRBV14	TRBJ2-1	NA
CASSVTLLAGGNTGELFF	TRBV5-4	TRBJ2-2	NA
CSGGETKGTQYF	TRBV29-1	TRBJ2-5	medium-sized
CASRPRRGAYEQYF	TRBV12-3/TRBV12-4	TRBJ2-7	NA
CASSRGTGGSDTQYF	TRBV12-3/TRBV12-4	TRBJ2-3	NA
CASSPTRQGSHGYTF	TRBV5-4	TRBJ1-2	NA
CASSQGRNQPQHF	TRBV7-2	TRBJ1-5	NA
CSARWTSLTQYF	TRBV20-1	TRBJ2-5	NA
CANTDSGNTIYF	TRBV12-2	TRBJ1-3	NA
CATSGIFYNEQFF	TRBV12-5	TRBJ2-1	NA
CAWRVPSRVSEAFF	TRBV30	TRBJ1-1	NA
CSVPTGHGYTF	TRBV29-1	TRBJ1-2	NA
CASSPLHEQYF	TRBV28	TRBJ2-7	NA
CASSQAGTGGYGYTF	TRBV14	TRBJ1-2	NA
CASSPSETYTGELFF	TRBV6-1	TRBJ2-2	NA
CSARVGIGGGELFF	TRBV20-1	TRBJ2-2	NA
CASSLLAADIQYF	TRBV12-3/TRBV12-4	TRBJ2-4	NA
CASSGKGDQPQHF	TRBV25-1	TRBJ1-5	NA
CASSLRAGVEAFF	TRBV5-6	TRBJ1-1	NA
CASSLNLLRGQGFTGELFF	TRBV11-1	TRBJ2-2	NA
CAWSVVRLARATDTQYF	TRBV30	TRBJ2-3	NA
CAISEQGRDEQFF	TRBV10-3	TRBJ2-1	NA
CAISERGLSGNTDTQYF	TRBV10-3	TRBJ2-3	NA
CSAAEGLNNEQFF	TRBV20-1	TRBJ2-1	NA
CAWSGQEGPEAFF	TRBV30	TRBJ1-1	NA
CSASPDRGLGENEQFF	TRBV20-1	TRBJ2-1	NA
CSVWDRERVTEAFF	TRBV29-1	TRBJ1-1	NA
CSVEDPRGGSGPDTQYF	TRBV29-1	TRBJ2-3	NA
CASSDRRTFTGELFF	TRBV7-2	TRBJ2-2	NA
CAISESGLARNEQFF	TRBV10-3	TRBJ2-1	NA
CASSLVVGTGRNEQFF	TRBV7-2	TRBJ2-1	NA
CASSLVSPTDEAFF	TRBV7-9	TRBJ1-1	NA
CASSTLAGSYEQYF	TRBV28	TRBJ2-7	NA
CATSDPGEVTYEQYF	TRBV24-1	TRBJ2-7	NA
CASGQTGGGYGYTF	TRBV12-5	TRBJ1-2	NA
CASRATGTVNTGELFF	TRBV27	TRBJ2-2	NA
CASSSGLAGRTDTQYF	TRBV12-3/TRBV12-4	TRBJ2-3	NA
CASSLAGGSVDTQYF	TRBV6-1	TRBJ2-3	NA
CASRSGVEQFF	TRBV11-2	TRBJ2-1	NA
CASSERGQGARQPQHF	TRBV6-1	TRBJ1-5	NA
CSPVFNEKLFF	TRBV20-1	TRBJ1-4	NA
CASRVGFSSYNEQFF	TRBV6-1	TRBJ2-1	NA
CASSLNSMGMGSPLHF	TRBV7-3	TRBJ1-6	NA
CATSDSRHFANTGELFF	TRBV24-1	TRBJ2-2	NA
CASNYFGPPTTSTDTQYF	TRBV6-5	TRBJ2-3	NA
CSVRGSLSYEQYF	TRBV29-1	TRBJ2-7	NA
CSVGPRSWALKETQYF	TRBV29-1	TRBJ2-5	NA